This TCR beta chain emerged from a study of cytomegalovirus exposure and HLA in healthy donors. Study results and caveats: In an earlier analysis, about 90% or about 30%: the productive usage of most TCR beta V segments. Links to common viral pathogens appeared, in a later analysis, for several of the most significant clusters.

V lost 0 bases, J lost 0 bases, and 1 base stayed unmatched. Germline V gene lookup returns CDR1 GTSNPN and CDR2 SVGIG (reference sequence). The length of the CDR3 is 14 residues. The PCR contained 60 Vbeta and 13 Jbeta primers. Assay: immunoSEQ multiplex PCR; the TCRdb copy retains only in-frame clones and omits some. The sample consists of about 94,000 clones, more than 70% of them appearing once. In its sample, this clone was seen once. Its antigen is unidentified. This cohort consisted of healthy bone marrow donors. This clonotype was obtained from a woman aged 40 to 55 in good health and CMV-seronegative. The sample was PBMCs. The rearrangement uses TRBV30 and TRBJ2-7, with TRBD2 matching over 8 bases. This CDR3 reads CAWSVTSGSYEQYF. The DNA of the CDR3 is TGTGCCTGGAGTGTAACTAGCGGCTCCTACGAGCAGTACTTC.